Here is one T cell receptor beta chain with its context. Its matching antigen is unknown. The data originate from a study of cytomegalovirus exposure and HLA in healthy donors. V was clipped by 3 bases and J by 2 bases; unmatched bases: 9. The V gene's germline CDR1 is SGHTA and CDR2 FQGNSA. This CDR3 is 17 amino acids long. Study results and limitations: With later analysis, a missense DCLRE1C variant became linked to TCR beta V- and J-gene trimming.

The PCR made use of 60 Vbeta and 13 Jbeta primers. Assay: immunoSEQ multiplex PCR; the TCRdb copy retains only in-frame clones and omits some. The sample has about 190,000 clones, about 84% seen once. The sequenced sample was PBMCs. The chain uses TRBV7-2 and TRBJ2-3, with TRBD2 identical over 9 bases. The TCR sequence derives from a man in his fifties in good health and CMV-seronegative. The CDR3 loop is CASSFTRAGGLTDTQYF. Written as DNA, the CDR3 is TGTGCCAGCAGCTTTACCCGAGCGGGGGGCCTCACAGATACGCAGTATTTT.